The following is a T cell receptor beta chain sequence with its context. Its antigen is undetermined. This sample is part of a study of T cells in localized non-small cell lung cancer. Study conclusions and caveats: In adjacent lung, a median roughly 60 of the top 100 tumor clones were found. Investigators sequenced only a single tumor region, leaving heterogeneity possible.

The assay was immunoSEQ multiplex PCR, and TCRdb's table has in-frame clones only and misses some. Seen here are 72,000 or so clones, 85% to 90% observed once, and the top ten hold less than 25%. The CDR3 runs 15 residues. The V and J ends lost 6 bases and 4 bases respectively, with 15 bases between them. Germline assignment: CDR1 MNHEY and CDR2 SVGAGI. This clonotype was obtained from a male donor at least 60 years old with stage III squamous cell lung carcinoma. The chain links TRBV6-5 to TRBJ2-2; TRBD1 might be the D (5 bases). The source material was peripheral blood, sampled before any cancer treatment. This CDR3 reads CASRPPRGATGELFF. CDR3 DNA: TGTGCCAGCAGACCCCCACGTGGGGCCACCGGGGAGCTGTTTTTT.